This T cell receptor beta chain emerged from a study of blood T cell repertoires in COVID-19. Overall study context: Acute and convalescent COVID-19 samples came from the United States, Italy and Spain.

Recruitment covered 20 to 25 US areas and drew participants whose ages spanned roughly 18 to 100 years. CDR1 is MGHDK, CDR2 SYGVNS, per germline. V lost 2 bases and J lost 8, with 12 bases in between. The CDR3 contains 13 residues. This table comes from immunoSEQ multiplex PCR, and its TCRdb copy is limited to in-frame clones, with some not included. The sample holds around 250,000 clones, around 93% seen once. The chain employs TRBV25-1 and TRBJ1-1; weak D call: TRBD1 (5 bases). The material sequenced was PBMCs or T cells enriched from blood (not recorded which). The sequence was obtained from a human donor in a cohort exposed to, infected with or recovered from COVID-19 (not recorded which). The donor label of this sample is uncertain. As DNA, the CDR3 is TGTGCCAGCAGTGAACTTAGGGGTGCCGAAGCTTTCTTT. Encoded protein: CASSELRGAEAFF.